This TCR beta chain was identified during a study of blood T cell repertoires in COVID-19. Study as a whole: Samples representing acute and convalescent COVID-19 were sourced from the United States, Italy and Spain.

Participants classified as exposed had met a COVID-19 case within 2 weeks before study entry. Here immunoSEQ multiplex PCR was the method, and the copy in TCRdb shows in-frame clones only, minus some. The data hold about 370,000 clones, with roughly nine tenths observed a single time. The V end lost 5 bases, the J end lost 1 base, and 12 bases lay between the germline ends. Germline-derived CDR1 and CDR2 are WSHSY and SAAADI. The CDR3 spans 15 residues. The sequence was obtained from a middle-aged woman who had been exposed to COVID-19. V gene TRBV10-2 combines with J gene TRBJ2-1; D possibly corresponds to TRBD2 (6 bases). Sequenced sample: PBMCs or T cells enriched from blood (not recorded which). DNA of the CDR3: TGCGCCAGCAGTCTTAGCGGAGATTCCTACAATGAGCAGTTCTTC. This encodes CASSLSGDSYNEQFF.